The 9 T cell receptor beta chains below all came from one sample that was sequenced in a study of blood T cell repertoires in COVID-19 (TCRdb year 2020). The method behind the library was the immunoSEQ multiplex PCR assay. TCRdb carries this immuneACCESS record with in-frame sequences only. Its versions omit some clonotypes, under half of them owing to an unresolved V gene in the studies checked, with the rest unexplained. The sample yields 180,000 or so clones; around 84% were counted once. The ten largest make up roughly 15% of the sample. Sequencing was done on a sample of PBMCs or T cells enriched from blood (not recorded which). The receptors come from a man in his fifties who had recovered from COVID-19.

The gene calls are TRBV2 and TRBJ2-5; D is unresolved. Between the trimmed V and J ends, which lost 6 bases and 1 base, there was a span of 9 bases. Germline V lookup: CDR1 SNHLY, CDR2 FYNNEI. The CDR3 spans 13 residues. The CDR3, as DNA: TGTGCCAGCAGGGGCCTGATCCAAGAGACCCAGTACTTC. It codes for CASRGLIQETQYF.

As DNA, the CDR3 is TGTGCCAGCAGTGAAAGGACAGGGGACGAAAAACTGTTTTTT. Amino acids: CASSERTGDEKLFF. The V gene is TRBV6-1, the J gene TRBJ1-4, with 9 bases lining up with TRBD1. V gave up 2 bases and J gave up 8 bases; unmatched junction bases: 3. The CDR3 spans 14 residues. The germline V gene encodes CDR1 MNHNS and CDR2 SASEGT.

The V and J genes are TRBV25-1 and TRBJ1-6; a possible D gene is TRBD1 (5 bases). Looked up from germline, CDR1 is MGHDK and CDR2 is SYGVNS. The CDR3 is 14 amino acids. The V and J ends lost 7 bases and 7 bases respectively, with 14 bases between them. Here the CDR3 DNA reads TGTGCCAGCAAGGGAGGCGGGGGAAATTCACCCCTCCACTTT. The encoded protein is CASKGGGGNSPLHF.

This clone was found a few times. The chain joins TRBV3-1 (or the pseudogene TRBV3-2) to TRBJ1-3; D may be TRBD1 (6 bases). The germline V and J ends were trimmed by 1 base and 4 bases, with 14 bases remaining between them. The germline V gene has CDR1 LGHDT and CDR2 YNNKEL (reference sequence). The CDR3 is made up of 16 amino acids. The CDR3 sequence: CASSQATTGAGNTIYF. DNA of the CDR3: TGTGCCAGCAGCCAAGCCACGACAGGAGCCGGAAACACCATATATTTT.

V is TRBV7-2 and J is TRBJ1-2, with TRBD1 identical over 7 bases. The CDR3 has 13 residues. Germline V gene lookup returns CDR1 SGHTA and CDR2 FQGNSA. Trimming at V came to 6 bases and at J to 4 bases, leaving 5 bases not matched to a gene. The DNA of the CDR3 is TGTGCCAGCAGTCGGGACAGCCTCTATGGCTACACCTTC. Amino acids: CASSRDSLYGYTF. The variable domain in full, completed from reference TRBV7-2 and TRBJ1-2, reads GAGVSQSPSNKVTEKGKDVELRCDPISGHTALYWYRQSLGQGLEFLIYFQGNSAPDKSGLPSDRFSAERTGGSVSTLTIQRTQQEDSAVYLCASSRDSLYGYTFGSGTRLTVV.

V usage is TRBV7-2 and J usage is TRBJ1-5; D call uncertain. CDR1 and CDR2 (germline): SGHTA, FQGNSA. V was pared by 1 base and J by 9 bases, with 10 bases between. The CDR3 spans 13 residues. The CDR3 sequence: CASSLVGRRPQHF. The CDR3 nucleotides are TGTGCCAGCAGCTTAGTAGGCAGGCGGCCCCAGCATTTT.

The CDR3 sequence: CASSIRGPPYEQYF. The CDR3 nucleotides are TGTGCCAGCAGTATAAGGGGTCCTCCCTACGAGCAGTACTTC. The rearrangement uses TRBV25-1 and TRBJ2-7; D is possibly TRBD1 (5 bases). The CDR3 spans 14 residues. The germline CDR1 and CDR2 sequences are MGHDK and SYGVNS. Trimming cost V 5 bases and J 2 bases, with 13 bases left between them.

The V gene is TRBV9, the J gene TRBJ2-7; tentative D call: TRBD1 (6 bases). Germline loops: CDR1 SGDLS, CDR2 YYNGEE. With 6 bases removed from V and 6 bases from J, the gap between germline ends came to 10 bases. The CDR3 has 11 amino acids. The CDR3 DNA is TGTGCCAGCATGGGGGCCTGCGAGCAGTACTTC. Amino acids: CASMGACEQYF.

This chain connects TRBV5-1 to TRBJ1-6, with a weak D call TRBD1 (5 bases). CDR3 size: 14 residues. Deletions cut 6 bases from V and 5 bases from J, with 12 bases between. CDR1 is SGHRS, CDR2 YFSETQ, per germline. CDR3 sequence reads: CASTQGGHNSPLHF. DNA for the CDR3: TGCGCCAGCACCCAGGGCGGACATAATTCACCCCTCCACTTT. The complete variable domain, with remaining parts taken from reference TRBV5-1 and TRBJ1-6, reads KAGVTQTPRYLIKTRGQQVTLSCSPISGHRSVSWYQQTPGQGLQFLFEYFSETQRNKGNFPGRFSGRQFSNSRSEMNVSTLELGDSALYLCASTQGGHNSPLHFGNGTRLTVT.